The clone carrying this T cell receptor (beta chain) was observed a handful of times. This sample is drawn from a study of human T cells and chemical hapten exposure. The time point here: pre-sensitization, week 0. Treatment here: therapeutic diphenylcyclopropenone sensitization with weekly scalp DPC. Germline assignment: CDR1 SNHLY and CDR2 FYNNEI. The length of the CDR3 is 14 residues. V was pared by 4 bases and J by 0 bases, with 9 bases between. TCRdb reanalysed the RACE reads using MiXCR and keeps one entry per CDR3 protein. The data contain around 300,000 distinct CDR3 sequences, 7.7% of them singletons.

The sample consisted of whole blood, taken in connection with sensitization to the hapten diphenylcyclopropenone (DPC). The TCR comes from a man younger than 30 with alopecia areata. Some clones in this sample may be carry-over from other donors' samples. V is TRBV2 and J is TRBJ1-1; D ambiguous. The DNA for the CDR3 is TGTGCCAGCAGTGCCGGCTCCGTGAACACTGAAGCTTTCTTT. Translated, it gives CASSAGSVNTEAFF. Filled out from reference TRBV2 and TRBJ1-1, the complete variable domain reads EPEVTQTPSHQVTQMGQEVILRCVPISNHLYFYWYRQILGQKVEFLVSFYNNEISEKSEIFDDQFSVERPDGSNFTLKIRSTKLEDSAMYFCASSAGSVNTEAFFGQGTRLTVV.